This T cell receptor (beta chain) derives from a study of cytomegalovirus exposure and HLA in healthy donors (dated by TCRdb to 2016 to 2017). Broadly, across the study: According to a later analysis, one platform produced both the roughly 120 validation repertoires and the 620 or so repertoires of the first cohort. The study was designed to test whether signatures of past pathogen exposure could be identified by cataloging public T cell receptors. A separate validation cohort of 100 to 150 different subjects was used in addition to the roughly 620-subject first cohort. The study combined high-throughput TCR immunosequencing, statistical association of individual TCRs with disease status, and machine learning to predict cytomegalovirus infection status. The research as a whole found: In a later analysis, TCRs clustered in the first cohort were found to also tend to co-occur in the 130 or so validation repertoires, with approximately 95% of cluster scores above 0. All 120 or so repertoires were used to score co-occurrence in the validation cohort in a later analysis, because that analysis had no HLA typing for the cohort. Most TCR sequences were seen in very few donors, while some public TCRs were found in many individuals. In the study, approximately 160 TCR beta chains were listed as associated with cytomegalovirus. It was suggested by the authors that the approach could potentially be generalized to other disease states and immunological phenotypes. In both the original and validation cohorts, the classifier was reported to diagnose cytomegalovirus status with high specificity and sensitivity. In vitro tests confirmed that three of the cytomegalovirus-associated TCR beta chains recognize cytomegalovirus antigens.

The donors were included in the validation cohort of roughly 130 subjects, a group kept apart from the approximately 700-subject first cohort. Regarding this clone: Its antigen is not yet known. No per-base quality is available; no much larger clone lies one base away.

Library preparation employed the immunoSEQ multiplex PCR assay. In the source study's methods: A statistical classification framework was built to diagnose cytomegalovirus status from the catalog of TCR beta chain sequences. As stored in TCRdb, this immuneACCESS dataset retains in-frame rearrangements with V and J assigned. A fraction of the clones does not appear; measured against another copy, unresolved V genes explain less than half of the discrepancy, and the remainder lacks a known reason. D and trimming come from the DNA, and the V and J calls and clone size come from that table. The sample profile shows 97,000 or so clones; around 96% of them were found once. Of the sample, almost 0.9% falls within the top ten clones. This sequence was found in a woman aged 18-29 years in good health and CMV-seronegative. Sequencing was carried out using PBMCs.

The CDR3 amino acid sequence is: CASSLPGSETGYGYTF. DNA sequence: TGTGCCAGCAGCTTGCCGGGTTCCGAAACGGGCTATGGCTACACCTTC. The sequence joins TRBV5-6 to TRBJ1-2, with no reliable assignment of the D segment. V sheds 1 base and J sheds 4 bases, leaving 17 bases between their ends. CDR1 SGHDT and CDR2 YYEEEE were looked up in the germline V gene. From the cysteine up to the phenylalanine, the CDR3 has a length of 16 residues. Here the CDR3 DNA is all that survives: 48 bases in frame from base 1.